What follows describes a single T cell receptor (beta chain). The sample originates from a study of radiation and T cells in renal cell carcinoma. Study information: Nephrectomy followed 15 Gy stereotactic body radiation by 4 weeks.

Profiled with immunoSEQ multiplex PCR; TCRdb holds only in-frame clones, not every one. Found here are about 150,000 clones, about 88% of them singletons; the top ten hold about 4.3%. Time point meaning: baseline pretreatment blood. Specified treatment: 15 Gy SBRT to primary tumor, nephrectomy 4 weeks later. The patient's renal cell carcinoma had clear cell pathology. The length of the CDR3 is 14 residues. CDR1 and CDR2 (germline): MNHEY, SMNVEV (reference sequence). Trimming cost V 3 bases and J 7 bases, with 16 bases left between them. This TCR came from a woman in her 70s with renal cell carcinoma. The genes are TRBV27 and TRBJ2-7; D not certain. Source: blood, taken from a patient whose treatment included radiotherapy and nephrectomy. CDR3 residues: CASSFGRPAWEQYF. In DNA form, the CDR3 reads TGTGCCAGCAGTTTCGGCCGTCCTGCTTGGGAGCAGTACTTC.